This is a list of T cell receptor beta chains from one sample in a study of T-cell reconstitution after alpha-beta-depleted transplantation in children. TCRdb itself ran the PCR reads through MiXCR, one entry per CDR3 protein. This repertoire shows around 80,000 distinct CDR3 sequences, 15% to 20% found once; its top ten account for 50% to 65%. Here the sequenced sample was PBMCs, mostly from graft donor cells, taken 360 days after TCRalphabeta/CD19-depleted stem cell transplant. Receptors originate from a male patient aged 2-15 years who had a stem cell transplant for acute lymphoblastic leukemia, so the T cells may come from the graft donor. Each CDR3 is given with its conserved first and last residue. D genes are given only for firm matches. Not every row has a clone size; where given, it reads once, few, many or a size class.

j_call clone_size v_call d_call cdr3_aa cdr3_nt
TRBJ2-3 NA TRBV5-4 NA CASSLPGPRSDTQYF TGTGCCAGCAGCTTGCCGGGCCCTCGGTCAGATACGCAGTATTTT
TRBJ2-7 NA TRBV27 NA CASRPAQGFVTYEQYF TGTGCCAGCAGACCCGCTCAGGGTTTTGTCACCTACGAGCAGTACTTC
TRBJ2-5 few TRBV20-1 TRBD2 CSARIIAGERETQYF TGCAGTGCTAGAATTATAGCGGGAGAGAGGGAGACCCAGTACTTC
TRBJ2-3 few TRBV12-3/TRBV12-4 NA CASSFRGWGTDTQYF TGTGCCAGCAGTTTTAGAGGGTGGGGCACAGATACGCAGTATTTT
TRBJ2-7 few TRBV3-1 NA CASSQVPSTYEQYF TGTGCCAGCAGCCAAGTTCCGTCAACCTACGAGCAGTACTTC
TRBJ2-1 many TRBV5-5 TRBD2 CASSLGGRSYNEQFF TGTGCCAGCAGCTTAGGCGGGAGGTCCTACAATGAGCAGTTCTTC
TRBJ1-2 NA TRBV10-3 TRBD1 CATSFSTGQGNYGYTF TGTGCCACCTCCTTCAGTACCGGACAGGGTAACTATGGCTACACCTTC
TRBJ2-5 few TRBV24-1 NA CATSGRGVKTQYF TGTGCCACCAGTGGTCGGGGCGTGAAGACCCAGTACTTC
TRBJ2-3 few TRBV9 TRBD2 CASSVVPSGSRSDTQYF TGTGCCAGCAGCGTAGTTCCTAGCGGGAGCAGGTCAGATACGCAGTATTTT
TRBJ2-1 few TRBV11-3 TRBD1 CASSTGDSLNEQFF TGTGCCAGCAGCACCGGGGACAGCCTAAATGAGCAGTTCTTC
TRBJ2-3 NA TRBV24-1 NA CATSDWPTDTQYF TGTGCCACCAGTGATTGGCCCACAGATACGCAGTATTTT
TRBJ2-1 few TRBV12-3/TRBV12-4 TRBD2 CASSLTSGRFDEQFF TGTGCCAGCAGTTTGACTAGCGGGAGGTTCGATGAGCAGTTCTTC
TRBJ2-7 many TRBV4-1 TRBD1 CASSRLGQGSPYEQYF TGCGCCAGCAGCCGCCTGGGACAGGGTTCGCCTTACGAGCAGTACTTC
TRBJ1-1 few TRBV9 NA CASSVEAGTEAFF TGTGCCAGCAGCGTAGAGGCAGGGACTGAAGCTTTCTTT
TRBJ2-1 once TRBV19 TRBD2 CATSIFGTSGRYNEQFF TGTGCCACCAGTATCTTTGGGACTAGCGGGAGGTACAATGAGCAGTTCTTC
TRBJ1-4 many TRBV7-9 NA CASSSSSGVRLFF TGTGCCAGCAGCTCCTCCTCGGGGGTTAGACTGTTTTTT
TRBJ2-1 few TRBV7-6 TRBD2 CASSIGTSGRDNNEQFF TGTGCCAGCAGCATTGGGACTAGCGGGAGGGATAACAATGAGCAGTTCTTC
TRBJ2-1 NA TRBV2 TRBD2 CTCRGLAGYNEQFF TGTACCTGCAGGGGACTAGCGGGGTACAATGAGCAGTTCTTC
TRBJ2-1 NA TRBV11-3 NA CASSLLKGSYNEQFF TGTGCCAGCAGCTTATTGAAGGGCTCCTACAATGAGCAGTTCTTC
TRBJ2-2 NA TRBV7-9 NA CASSLDEGRRTGELFF TGTGCCAGCAGCTTAGATGAGGGACGACGCACCGGGGAGCTGTTTTTT
TRBJ2-5 few TRBV30 NA CAWSGETQYF TGTGCCTGGAGTGGCGAGACCCAGTACTTC
TRBJ1-2 few TRBV12-3/TRBV12-4 TRBD1 CASRPTGGASYGYTF TGTGCCAGCAGACCCACAGGGGGCGCCAGCTATGGCTACACCTTC
TRBJ2-1 few TRBV4-1 TRBD2 CASSLIPLAGGLDEQFF TGCGCCAGCAGCCTCATACCATTAGCGGGAGGTCTTGATGAGCAGTTCTTC
TRBJ2-3 few TRBV12-3/TRBV12-4 TRBD2 CASSFRSSGIVTDTQYF TGTGCCAGCAGTTTCAGGTCTAGCGGGATCGTCACAGATACGCAGTATTTT
TRBJ2-7 NA TRBV24-1 NA CATSDLDRGKQYF TGTGCCACCAGTGATTTGGATCGAGGGAAGCAGTACTTC
TRBJ1-6 few TRBV4-1 NA CASSQDEDYNSPLHF TGCGCCAGCAGCCAAGATGAGGACTATAATTCACCCCTCCACTTT
TRBJ2-5 many TRBV20-1 TRBD2 CSARDPRLAGVIQETQYF TGCAGTGCTAGAGATCCCCGCCTAGCGGGAGTCATCCAAGAGACCCAGTACTTC
TRBJ1-2 many TRBV10-1 TRBD1 CASLFIRDSPNYGYTF TGCGCCAGCCTCTTCATTAGGGACAGCCCAAACTATGGCTACACCTTC
TRBJ2-7 NA TRBV15 NA CATSDGAGFSSYEQYF TGTGCCACCAGCGACGGTGCGGGCTTTTCCTCCTACGAGCAGTACTTC
TRBJ2-5 NA TRBV11-3 NA CASSLDYSLLRRETQYF TGTGCCAGCAGCTTAGATTATAGCCTTCTGCGGCGGGAGACCCAGTACTTC
TRBJ2-1 many TRBV7-6 TRBD2 CASSATSGSYNEQFF TGTGCCAGCAGTGCGACTAGCGGCTCCTACAATGAGCAGTTCTTC
TRBJ2-2 few TRBV5-6 NA CASSLAGVTGELFF TGTGCCAGCAGCTTGGCGGGGGTCACCGGGGAGCTGTTTTTT
TRBJ2-1 NA TRBV6-5 NA CASKGFRNEQFF TGTGCCAGCAAAGGGTTTAGGAATGAGCAGTTCTTC
TRBJ2-6 few TRBV5-4 NA CASSKQATGANVLTF TGTGCCAGCAGCAAACAGGCGACTGGGGCCAACGTCCTGACTTTC
TRBJ2-1 few TRBV27 NA CASRKTGRSYNEQFF TGTGCCAGCAGAAAAACAGGGAGGTCCTACAATGAGCAGTTCTTC
TRBJ2-1 NA TRBV12-3/TRBV12-4 TRBD2 CASSPPLAGARNEQFF TGTGCCAGCAGTCCGCCATTGGCGGGAGCGAGGAATGAGCAGTTCTTC
TRBJ2-1 NA TRBV2 NA CASNRDTYEQFF TGTGCCAGCAACCGGGACACTTATGAGCAGTTCTTC
TRBJ2-4 NA TRBV7-6 NA CASSLSVRAAKNIQYF TGTGCCAGCAGCTTATCGGTCAGGGCGGCCAAAAACATTCAGTACTTC
TRBJ1-2 few TRBV12-3/TRBV12-4 NA CASRIQGGYGYTF TGTGCCAGCAGGATACAGGGAGGCTATGGCTACACCTTC
TRBJ2-3 NA TRBV7-7 TRBD2 CASSSYPFSGGSTDTQYF TGTGCTAGCAGCTCATACCCTTTTAGCGGGGGAAGCACAGATACGCAGTATTTT
TRBJ1-6 few TRBV12-3/TRBV12-4 NA CASSLSPGVALHSPLHF TGTGCCAGCAGTTTGAGTCCGGGAGTCGCCCTTCATTCACCCCTCCACTTT
TRBJ2-3 many TRBV5-1 TRBD2 CASSLGTSGTDTQYF TGCGCCAGCAGCTTGGGGACTAGCGGCACAGATACGCAGTATTTT
TRBJ1-2 NA TRBV6-1 NA CASSPTGRYGYTF TGTGCCAGCAGTCCAACAGGGCGCTATGGCTACACCTTC
TRBJ2-7 few TRBV12-3/TRBV12-4 NA CASSLAARIPWEQYF TGTGCCAGCAGTTTAGCGGCCAGGATCCCCTGGGAGCAGTACTTC
TRBJ2-2 NA TRBV5-1 NA CASSLSQTGELFF TGCGCCAGCAGCTTGAGCCAAACCGGGGAGCTGTTTTTT
TRBJ2-1 NA TRBV3-1 NA CASSRDYNEQFF TGTGCCAGCAGCCGGGACTACAATGAGCAGTTCTTC
TRBJ2-6 NA TRBV6-5 NA CASSSHRAKGSGANVLTF TGTGCCAGCAGTTCCCATCGGGCGAAGGGGTCTGGGGCCAACGTCCTGACTTTC
TRBJ2-3 few TRBV12-3/TRBV12-4 NA CASSPYNTDTQYF TGTGCCAGCAGTCCCTACAACACAGATACGCAGTATTTT